The 20 T cell receptor beta chains below come from one sample, sequenced in a study of T cell changes during pregnancy in multiple sclerosis. Profiled with immunoSEQ multiplex PCR; TCRdb holds only in-frame clones, not every one. The sample lists roughly 63,000 clones; 85% to 95% were seen once. Sequencing was performed on CD8+ T cells from peripheral blood mononuclear cells, taken in the second trimester of pregnancy. These receptors all stem from a female donor with multiple sclerosis, enrolled in a pregnancy study.

V usage is TRBV4-1 and J usage is TRBJ2-7; 7 bases are a match to TRBD2. The V gene's germline CDR1 is MGHRA and CDR2 YSYEKL. V lost 4 bases, J lost 3 bases, and 6 bases stayed unmatched. The CDR3 is 14 amino acids. CDR3 amino acids: CASSLERGLYEQYF. The CDR3 DNA follows: TGCGCCAGCAGCCTTGAGCGGGGTCTCTACGAGCAGTACTTC.

The genes are TRBV27 and TRBJ2-1, with TRBD2 matching 9 bases. The CDR3 totals 17 residues. Germline lookup yields CDR1 MNHEY and CDR2 SMNVEV (reference sequence). V was clipped by 5 bases and J by 9 bases; unmatched bases: 17. This CDR3 is CASSPTTPGLAEGEQFF. For the CDR3, the DNA is TGTGCCAGCAGTCCGACGACACCGGGACTAGCTGAGGGTGAGCAGTTCTTC.

The genes are TRBV7-9 and TRBJ2-1; 7 nucleotides agree with TRBD2. CDR3 length: 15 residues. V gave up 6 bases and J gave up 10 bases; unmatched junction bases: 15. The germline CDR1 and CDR2 sequences are SEHNR and FQNEAQ (reference sequence). The DNA of the CDR3 is TGTGCCAGCAGTCAACAGACCGGGACTATCAACGAGCAGTTCTTC. Translated, it gives CASSQQTGTINEQFF.

The chain is built from TRBV7-4 and TRBJ2-7; a weak D match, TRBD2 (6 bases). There are 14 residues in the CDR3. Germline V lookup: CDR1 SGHVT, CDR2 SQSDAQ. The V gene lost 5 bases and the J gene lost 0 bases, with 11 bases spanning the gap. CDR3 loop: CASSTSGSSYEQYF. For the CDR3, the DNA is TGTGCCAGCAGCACCTCCGGGAGCTCCTACGAGCAGTACTTC.

The gene calls are TRBV4-3 and TRBJ2-7; 8 nucleotides align to TRBD2. Germline V gene lookup returns CDR1 LGHNA and CDR2 YSLEER. The CDR3 is 13 residues long. The ends lost 0 bases at V and 9 bases at J; junction bases unmatched: 4. The CDR3 nucleotides read TGCGCCAGCAGCCAAGATACCCTAGCGGGGCAGTACTTC. It yields the protein CASSQDTLAGQYF.

In its sample, this clone was seen once. V usage is TRBV19 and J usage is TRBJ1-1; no firm D call. Trimming took off 7 bases at V and 4 bases at J, with 19 bases between the two ends. The CDR3 is 15 residues long. The germline CDR1 and CDR2 sequences are LNHDA and SQIVND (reference sequence). CDR3 coding DNA: TGTGCCAGTATTATTACGGAGCCCCGGGGCACTGAAGCTTTCTTT. It is translated as CASIITEPRGTEAFF.

This clone has a single count. The CDR3: CASGLGQGGSEQFF. The CDR3 DNA reads as TGTGCTAGTGGTTTGGGACAGGGGGGGAGTGAGCAGTTCTTC. The rearrangement uses TRBV12-5 and TRBJ2-1; 9 bases are a match to TRBD1. The CDR3 loop spans 14 amino acids. V lost 1 base, J lost 9 bases, and 4 bases stayed unmatched. Germline V gene sequence: CDR1 LGHNT, CDR2 FRNRAP.

The rearrangement uses TRBV4-3 and TRBJ1-4, with D uncertain. V dropped 1 base and J dropped 0 bases, with 9 bases sitting between them. CDR1 and CDR2 (germline): LGHNA, YSLEER. The CDR3 runs to 16 residues. CDR3 amino acids: CASSQGSGTTNEKLFF. The CDR3 nucleotides are TGCGCCAGCAGCCAAGGATCGGGGACAACTAATGAAAAACTGTTTTTT.

The CDR3 DNA follows: TGTGCCACCAGCAGAGGGACTTACTCTGGAAACACCATATATTTT. The encoded protein is CATSRGTYSGNTIYF. The V call is TRBV15, the J call TRBJ1-3, with D hard to call. Germline CDR1 reads LNHNV; CDR2 reads YYDKDF (reference sequence). The CDR3 runs to 15 residues. V was trimmed by 1 base and J by 0 bases, leaving 7 bases between them.

The rearrangement uses TRBV4-3 and TRBJ2-7, with a possible D match to TRBD1 (6 bases). Germline V gene sequence: CDR1 LGHNA, CDR2 YSLEER. The CDR3 covers 16 residues. V was pared by 2 bases and J by 5 bases, with 19 bases between. CDR3 in amino acids: CASSQRVGTPYDEQYF. The CDR3 DNA sequence: TGCGCCAGCAGCCAAAGGGTGGGGACACCATATGACGAGCAGTACTTC.

The V call is TRBV14, the J call TRBJ2-1, with D uncertain. The CDR3 has 14 residues. Germline V gene data show CDR1 as SGHDN and CDR2 as FVKESK. V lost 0 bases and J 8 bases, leaving 11 bases between the germline ends. This chain's CDR3 is CASSQDSLFDEQFF. The CDR3 DNA reads as TGTGCCAGCAGCCAAGATTCCCTTTTCGATGAGCAGTTCTTC.

This clone was counted once. The rearrangement links TRBV6-5 to TRBJ2-5; no reliable D call. The CDR3 is made up of 12 amino acids. Germline CDR1 and CDR2: MNHEY and SVGAGI. V was shortened by 7 bases and J by 0 bases, with 6 bases between the two germline ends. The chain's CDR3 is CASMENQETQYF. Here the CDR3 DNA reads TGTGCCAGCATGGAGAACCAAGAGACCCAGTACTTC.

The J gene is TRBJ2-1, the V gene TRBV6-5; TRBD1 matches at 8 bases. The V gene's germline CDR1 is MNHEY and CDR2 SVGAGI. The CDR3 totals 16 residues. Trimming cost V 0 bases and J 4 bases; bases outside gene matches: 5. In DNA form, the CDR3 reads TGTGCCAGCAGTTACTCGCAGGGGGCCGGGTACAATGAGCAGTTCTTC. Translated, it gives CASSYSQGAGYNEQFF.

V is TRBV7-9 and J is TRBJ1-6; a weak D match, TRBD1 (5 bases). This CDR3 comprises 14 residues. CDR1 is SEHNR, CDR2 FQNEAQ, per germline (reference sequence). Trimming removed 8 bases at V and 5 bases at J, with 13 bases between. DNA for the CDR3: TGTGCCAGCGGGGGGGAGATTAATAATTCACCCCTCCACTTT. Amino acid sequence: CASGGEINNSPLHF.

This chain joins TRBV4-1 and TRBJ2-7; D is possibly TRBD2 (5 bases). V shed 1 base and J shed 3 bases, with 10 bases lying between them. The length of the CDR3 is 14 residues. Germline CDR1 MGHRA, CDR2 YSYEKL. Here the CDR3 reads CASSQVGRGYEQYF. In nucleotides, the CDR3 is TGCGCCAGCAGCCAAGTAGGACGGGGCTACGAGCAGTACTTC.

The rearrangement joins TRBV30 to TRBJ1-2, with D perhaps matching TRBD1 (6 bases). V was shortened by 4 bases and J by 1 base, with 16 bases between the two germline ends. The CDR3 runs 15 residues. Germline assignment: CDR1 GTSNPN and CDR2 SVGIG (reference sequence). The CDR3 spells CAWTVQGQINYGYTF. The CDR3 DNA reads TGTGCCTGGACGGTGCAGGGACAAATTAACTATGGCTACACCTTC. Full variable domain (outside the CDR3, taken from reference TRBV30 and TRBJ1-2): SQTIHQWPATLVQPVGSPLSLECTVEGTSNPNLYWYRQAAGRGLQLLFYSVGIGQISSEVPQNLSASRPQDRQFILSSKKLLLSDSGFYLCAWTVQGQINYGYTFGSGTRLTVV.

This chain links TRBV4-1 with TRBJ2-7; the match to TRBD1 covers 7 bases. The CDR3 has 15 amino acids. Germline CDR1 reads MGHRA; CDR2 reads YSYEKL. V gave up 0 bases and J gave up 4 bases; unmatched junction bases: 6. In DNA, the CDR3 is TGCGCCAGCAGCCAAGATGAGGGGGCGATGTACGAGCAGTACTTC. This gives the protein CASSQDEGAMYEQYF.

V and J are TRBV30 and TRBJ1-2, with no clear D. This CDR3 comprises 12 residues. V was trimmed by 5 bases and J by 4 bases, leaving 11 bases between them. Germline CDR1 GTSNPN, CDR2 SVGIG (reference sequence). CDR3 amino acids: CAWVEPGYGYTF. CDR3 sequence (DNA): TGTGCCTGGGTCGAACCGGGCTATGGCTACACCTTC.

V usage is TRBV6-5 and J usage is TRBJ2-7; TRBD2 is a possible D gene (6 bases). Germline CDR1 MNHEY, CDR2 SVGAGI. V gave up 5 bases and J gave up 7 bases, with 9 bases separating them. The CDR3 is 11 residues long. The CDR3 sequence: CASSPGGEQYF. The CDR3 bases are TGTGCCAGCAGTCCCGGAGGGGAGCAGTACTTC.

The chain uses TRBV2 and TRBJ2-3, with D possibly matching TRBD1 (6 bases). The CDR3 is made up of 10 amino acids. Germline CDR1 and CDR2: SNHLY and FYNNEI. Trimming pared 9 bases from V and 10 bases from J, leaving 11 bases between. Here the CDR3 reads CASSGVAQYF. The CDR3 nucleotides read TGTGCCAGTTCAGGGGTAGCGCAGTATTTT.